This T cell receptor (beta chain) was recovered during a study of shared clonotypes between healthy human individuals. Only in-frame clones appear in the TCRdb table, and some are missing; sequencing was by immunoSEQ multiplex PCR. The data show around 2,000,000 clones, roughly 95% seen once. The germline V gene has CDR1 SGHRS and CDR2 YFSETQ. V lost 4 bases, J lost 4 bases, and 14 bases lay in between. The CDR3 extends over 14 amino acids. On this clone: Its antigen is unknown.

General study findings and limits: In contrast to clonotypes shared by all four donors, non-shared clonotypes had lower generation probabilities. It was expected that sequencing depth would affect clonotype sharing among donors.

The sample comprised naive CD4+ T cells sorted from blood. Subset meaning: CD45RA+ positively selected. The origin of this receptor is a man younger than 30 in good health. The chain links TRBV5-1 to TRBJ1-1; perhaps TRBD1 as D (5 bases). CDR3 in amino acids: CASSPGGGGTEAFF. The CDR3, as DNA: TGCGCCAGCAGCCCCGGCGGGGGGGGCACTGAAGCTTTCTTT.